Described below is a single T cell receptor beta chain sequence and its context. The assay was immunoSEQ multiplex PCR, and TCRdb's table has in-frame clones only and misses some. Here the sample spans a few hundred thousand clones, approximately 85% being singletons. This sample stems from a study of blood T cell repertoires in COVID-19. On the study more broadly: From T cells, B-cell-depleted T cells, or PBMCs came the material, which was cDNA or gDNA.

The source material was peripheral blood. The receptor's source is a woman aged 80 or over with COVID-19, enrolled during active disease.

The CDR3 DNA reads as TGTGCCTGGAGTCCACGGACTGATCAGCCCCAGCATTTT. Translating gives CAWSPRTDQPQHF. The genes are TRBV30 and TRBJ1-5, with D uncertain. The germline gives CDR1 GTSNPN, CDR2 SVGIG (reference sequence). Trimming left V 2 bases short and J 5 bases short, with 10 bases between. This CDR3 contains 13 residues.